A selection of T cell receptor beta chains follows, all from one sample in a study of a mutant IDH1 vaccine in newly diagnosed glioma. TCRdb's table, derived via immunoSEQ multiplex PCR, lists solely in-frame clones and lacks some. The data contain over 80,000 clones, over 75% of them seen just once; the ten biggest clones take up approximately 5%. These receptors are not linked to any known antigen. The specimen comprised PBMCs, sampled from a glioma patient whose treatment included an IDH1 peptide vaccine. The source is a man aged 35 to 55 with glioma. CDR3s leave out the opening cysteine and the closing phenylalanine or tryptophan. Fields, in order: J gene, clone size, V gene, CDR3 protein. For some rows the clone size is stated as once, few or many, or as a class when expanded; others skip it.

>TRBJ1-2|-|TRBV19
ASSMLWKANYGYT
>TRBJ1-2|-|TRBV6-5
ASSYVAGGETAGYT
>TRBJ2-1|-|TRBV7-8
ASSLRGDNSYNEQF
>TRBJ2-7|-|TRBV28
ASSPWTGGVYEQY
>TRBJ1-2|-|TRBV2
ASSAGVQDGYT
>TRBJ2-2|-|TRBV7-6
ASSLRLAGNTGELF
>TRBJ1-1|-|TRBV5-6
ASSQPGQGGTEAF
>TRBJ1-1|-|TRBV6-5
ASRGQGNGNTEAF
>TRBJ1-4|-|TRBV7-8
ASSYRGQGANEKLF
>TRBJ1-1|-|TRBV18
ASSLNSGGSTTEAF
>TRBJ2-7|-|TRBV10-3
AISELGLLSEQY
>TRBJ2-7|-|TRBV29-1
SAGTGENYEQY
>TRBJ2-1|once|TRBV14
ASSQGGSYNEQF
>TRBJ1-3|once|TRBV7-3
ASRKGRRNTIY
>TRBJ2-7|-|TRBV21-1
ASSKRVDVQY
>TRBJ1-3|-|TRBV6-5
ASSLTGQNSGNTIY
>TRBJ1-4|-|TRBV7-9
ASRAGDRGEKLF
>TRBJ1-4|few|TRBV18
ASSPRDRAYEKLF
>TRBJ2-1|-|TRBV15
ATSRVMTSGADEQF
>TRBJ2-1|-|TRBV7-2
ASSLAVTTHNEQF
>TRBJ2-2|-|TRBV11-2
ASSLMGSGLNTGELF
>-|-|TRBV2
ASSEQTLSSYEQY
>TRBJ2-3|-|TRBV19
ASKKQTTDTQY
>TRBJ2-2|once|TRBV7-8
ASSFRGQTNTGELF
>TRBJ2-5|-|TRBV11-1
ASSLARIGLVTKTQY
>TRBJ2-7|-|TRBV6-6
ASSSQYEQY
>TRBJ2-1|medium-sized|TRBV7-2
ASSLVVSGPVNEQF
>TRBJ1-5|-|TRBV30
AWSVGTSIGPQH
>TRBJ2-7|-|TRBV13
ASSSDRSSYEQY
>TRBJ2-5|-|TRBV12-5
ASGLGSLVAETQY
>TRBJ2-2|-|TRBV5-1
ASSLVTSVAGELF
>TRBJ2-3|-|TRBV4-1
ASSQERGAGDTQY
>TRBJ1-2|-|TRBV28
ASSFGQDRGYT
>TRBJ2-7|-|TRBV7-2
ASSLMVRASGPYEQY
>TRBJ1-1|-|TRBV19
ASSIQATPGAF
>TRBJ1-5|-|TRBV7-8
ASSFWTGGNQPQH
>TRBJ2-1|-|TRBV19
ASSGYYNEQF
>TRBJ2-3|-|TRBV7-9
ASSLGAATDTQY
>TRBJ2-1|-|TRBV29-1
SVDIGTDEQF
>TRBJ2-5|-|TRBV4-3
ASSLTLGSASGEETQY
>TRBJ1-1|-|TRBV19
ASSPGGQGRTEAF
>TRBJ2-5|once|TRBV7-8
ASSPRRNRETQY
>TRBJ2-5|once|TRBV11-3
ASSTGALRASGQETQY
>TRBJ2-7|once|TRBV19
ASSQGTRGPYEQY
>TRBJ2-6|-|TRBV27
ASKRRGQGAGGANVLT
>TRBJ2-1|-|TRBV7-3
ASSLGGGEQF
>TRBJ2-4|-|TRBV9
ASSGAGLAKNIQY
>TRBJ2-7|once|TRBV11-2
ASSLGDSGSSYEQY
>TRBJ1-1|few|TRBV19
ASSIGRLNTEAF
>TRBJ1-2|-|TRBV6-4
ASSDGVRGAGYT
>TRBJ1-5|-|TRBV18
ASNLGPGGVNQPQH
>TRBJ2-1|-|TRBV7-2
ASSSPVNEQF
>TRBJ1-1|once|TRBV12-5
ASGLVQRQGFSLGTEAF
>TRBJ2-5|-|TRBV6-5
ASTTPGGSETQY
>TRBJ1-2|-|TRBV25-1
ASSEIQGARFIYT
>TRBJ2-5|-|TRBV7-2
ASSGRVGPKETQY